The TCR beta chain under discussion was sequenced for a study of cytomegalovirus exposure and HLA in healthy donors. Overall study results and limits: Cytomegalovirus association was listed for 170 or so TCR beta chains.

For this clone: Its specificity is unknown.

PCR involved 60 Vbeta and 13 Jbeta primers. The assay was immunoSEQ multiplex PCR, and TCRdb's table has in-frame clones only and misses some. The data contain about 190,000 clones, around 80% of them singletons. Germline V lookup: CDR1 MNHEY, CDR2 SVGAGI. This CDR3 region has 11 residues. Trimming pared 6 bases from V and 5 bases from J, leaving 8 bases between. The sequence was obtained from a man between 40 and 49 years old in good health and CMV-seropositive. Input material: PBMCs. The chain combines TRBV6-5 with TRBJ2-7; D is unresolved. The CDR3 nucleotides read TGTGCCAGCAGCCTTTTCCACGAGCAGTACTTC. This encodes CASSLFHEQYF.